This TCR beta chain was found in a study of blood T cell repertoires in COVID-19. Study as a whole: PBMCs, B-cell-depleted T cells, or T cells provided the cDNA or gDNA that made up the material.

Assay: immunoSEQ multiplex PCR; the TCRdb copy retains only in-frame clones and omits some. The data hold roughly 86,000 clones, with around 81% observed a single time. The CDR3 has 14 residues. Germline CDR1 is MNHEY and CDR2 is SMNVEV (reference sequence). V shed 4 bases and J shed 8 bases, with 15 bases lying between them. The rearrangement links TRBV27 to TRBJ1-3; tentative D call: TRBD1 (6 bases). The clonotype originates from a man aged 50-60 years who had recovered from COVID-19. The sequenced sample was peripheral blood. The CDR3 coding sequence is TGTGCCAGCAGTTCACAGGGTGAAGGTTACACCATATATTTT. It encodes CASSSQGEGYTIYF.